Listed here is a single TCR beta chain. Its antigen is not identified. Deletions cut 2 bases from V and 7 bases from J, with 2 bases between. Germline lookup yields CDR1 LNHNV and CDR2 YYDKDF (reference sequence). This CDR3 has 11 residues. The sample comes from a study of vaccination effects on CD4 cells after COVID-19. Study-wide results and limits: No early post-infection timepoints were available in the study, which also included few convalescent patients. Marked contraction was observed in infection-induced and vaccine-induced clones late after vaccination.

Clones were sequenced by immunoSEQ multiplex PCR, and TCRdb holds only the in-frame ones, with some missing. The sample contains about 26,000 clones, approximately 80% of which appear only once. ViraFEST expansion of antigen-specific CD4+ T cells with viral peptide pools preceded sequencing. Upon completion of 10 to 11 days in culture, CD4+ T cells were isolated. The infection with SARS-CoV-2 (confirmed by PCR) occurred in this person between March and December 2020. Some 2 million PBMC per well received 10 IU/ml IL-2 and approximately 10 ug/ml peptides in culture. The chain uses TRBV15 and TRBJ2-2; D is uncertain. Sequenced material: CD4+ T cells from PBMCs cultured with HCoV-NL63 spike peptides, taken before COVID-19 vaccination. The TCR comes from a human donor who had a prior SARS-CoV-2 infection. The CDR3 is CATSRYGELFF. The CDR3 bases are TGTGCCACCAGCAGATACGGGGAGCTGTTTTTT.